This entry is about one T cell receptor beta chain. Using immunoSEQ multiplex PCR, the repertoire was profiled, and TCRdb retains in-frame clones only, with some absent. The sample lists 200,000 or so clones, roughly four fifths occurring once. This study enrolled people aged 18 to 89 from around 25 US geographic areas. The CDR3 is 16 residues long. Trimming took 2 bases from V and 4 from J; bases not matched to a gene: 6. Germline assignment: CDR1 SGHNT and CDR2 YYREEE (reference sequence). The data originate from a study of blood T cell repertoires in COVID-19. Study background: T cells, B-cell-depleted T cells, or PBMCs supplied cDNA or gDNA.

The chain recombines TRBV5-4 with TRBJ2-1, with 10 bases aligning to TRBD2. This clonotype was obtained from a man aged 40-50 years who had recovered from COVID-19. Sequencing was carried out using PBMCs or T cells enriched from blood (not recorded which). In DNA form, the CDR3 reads TGTGCCAGCAGCTTACCTCTAGCGGGGGTTTACAATGAGCAGTTCTTC. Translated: CASSLPLAGVYNEQFF.